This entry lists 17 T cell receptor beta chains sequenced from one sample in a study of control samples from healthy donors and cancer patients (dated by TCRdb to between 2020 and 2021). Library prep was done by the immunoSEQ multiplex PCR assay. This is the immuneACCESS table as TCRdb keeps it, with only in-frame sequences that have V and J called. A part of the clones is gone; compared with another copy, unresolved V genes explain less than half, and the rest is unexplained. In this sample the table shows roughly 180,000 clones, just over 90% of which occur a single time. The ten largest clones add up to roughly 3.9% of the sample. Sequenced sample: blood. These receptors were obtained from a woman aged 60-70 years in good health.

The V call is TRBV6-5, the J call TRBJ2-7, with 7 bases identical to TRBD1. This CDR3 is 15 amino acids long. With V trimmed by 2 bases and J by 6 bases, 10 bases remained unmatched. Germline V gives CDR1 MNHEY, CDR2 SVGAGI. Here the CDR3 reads CASSYDREVLGEQYF. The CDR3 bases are TGTGCCAGCAGTTACGACAGGGAAGTTCTCGGCGAGCAGTACTTC.

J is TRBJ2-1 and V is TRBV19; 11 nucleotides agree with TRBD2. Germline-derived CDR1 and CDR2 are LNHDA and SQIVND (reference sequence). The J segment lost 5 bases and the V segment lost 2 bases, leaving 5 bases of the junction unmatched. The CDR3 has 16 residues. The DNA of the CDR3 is TGTGCCAGTAGTATAAATAGCGGGGGGGCGAACAATGAGCAGTTCTTC. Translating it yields CASSINSGGANNEQFF.

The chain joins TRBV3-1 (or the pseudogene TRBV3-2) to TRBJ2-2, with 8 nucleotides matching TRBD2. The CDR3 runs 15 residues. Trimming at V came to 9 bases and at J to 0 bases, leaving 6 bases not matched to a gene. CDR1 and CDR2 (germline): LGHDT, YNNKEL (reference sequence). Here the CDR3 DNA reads TGTGCCAGGAAACGGGGGGGCCCGAACACCGGGGAGCTGTTTTTT. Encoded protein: CARKRGGPNTGELFF.

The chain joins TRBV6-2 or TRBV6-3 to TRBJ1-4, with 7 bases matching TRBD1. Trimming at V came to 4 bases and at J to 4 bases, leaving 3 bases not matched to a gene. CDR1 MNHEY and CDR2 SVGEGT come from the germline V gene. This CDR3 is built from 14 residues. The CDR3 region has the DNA TGTGCCAGCAGTTCGGGACAGAATAATGAAAAACTGTTTTTT. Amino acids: CASSSGQNNEKLFF.

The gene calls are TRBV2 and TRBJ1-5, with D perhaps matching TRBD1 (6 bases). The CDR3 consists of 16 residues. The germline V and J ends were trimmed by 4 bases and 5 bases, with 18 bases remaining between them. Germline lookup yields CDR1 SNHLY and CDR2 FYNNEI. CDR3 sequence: CASSGNWGRGYQPQHF. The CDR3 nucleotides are TGTGCCAGCAGTGGAAATTGGGGCAGGGGTTATCAGCCCCAGCATTTT.

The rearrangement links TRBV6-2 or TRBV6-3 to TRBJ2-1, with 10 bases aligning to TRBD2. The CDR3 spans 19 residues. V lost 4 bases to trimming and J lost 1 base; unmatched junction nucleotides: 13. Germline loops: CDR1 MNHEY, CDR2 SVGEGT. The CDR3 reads CASSSPPGSGGISYNEQFF. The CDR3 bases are TGTGCCAGCAGTTCCCCTCCTGGTAGCGGGGGGATATCCTACAATGAGCAGTTCTTC.

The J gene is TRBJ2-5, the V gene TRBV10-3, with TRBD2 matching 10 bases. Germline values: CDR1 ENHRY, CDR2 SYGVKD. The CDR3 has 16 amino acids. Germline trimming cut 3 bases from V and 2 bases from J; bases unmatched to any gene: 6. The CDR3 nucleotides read TGTGCCATCAGTGACCAGCGGGGGGGGAAACAAGAGACCCAGTACTTC. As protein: CAISDQRGGKQETQYF.

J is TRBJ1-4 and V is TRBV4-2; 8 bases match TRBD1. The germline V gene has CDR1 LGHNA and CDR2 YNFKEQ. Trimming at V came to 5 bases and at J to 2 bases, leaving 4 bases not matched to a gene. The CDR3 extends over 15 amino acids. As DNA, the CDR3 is TGTGCCAGCAGCTCCCGACAGGGGACTAATGAAAAACTGTTTTTT. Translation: CASSSRQGTNEKLFF.

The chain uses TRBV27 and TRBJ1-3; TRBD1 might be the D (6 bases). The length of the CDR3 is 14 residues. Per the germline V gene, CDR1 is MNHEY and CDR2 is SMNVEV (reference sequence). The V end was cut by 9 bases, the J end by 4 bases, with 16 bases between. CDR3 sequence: CAREGGLGGNTIYF. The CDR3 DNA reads TGTGCCAGAGAGGGGGGGCTTGGAGGAAACACCATATATTTT.

CDR3 bases: TGTGCCAGCAGTTACTCTTCTTCTGGGAATTCACCCCTCCACTTT. Protein: CASSYSSSGNSPLHF. V is TRBV6-5 and J is TRBJ1-6; D call uncertain. Germline V gene lookup returns CDR1 MNHEY and CDR2 SVGAGI. This CDR3 contains 15 residues. Trimming removed 0 bases from V and 7 bases from J, with 10 bases in between.

Written as DNA, the CDR3 is TGTGCCAGCAGCCGAGGACTAGCGGGTGACTTAGCCAAAAACATTCAGTACTTC. Translation gives CASSRGLAGDLAKNIQYF. The chain employs TRBV6-2 or TRBV6-3 and TRBJ2-4; TRBD2 agrees at 11 bases. In germline, CDR1 is MNHEY, CDR2 SVGEGT. Trimming removed 6 bases from V and 0 bases from J; junction bases left unmatched: 10. The CDR3 is 18 residues long.

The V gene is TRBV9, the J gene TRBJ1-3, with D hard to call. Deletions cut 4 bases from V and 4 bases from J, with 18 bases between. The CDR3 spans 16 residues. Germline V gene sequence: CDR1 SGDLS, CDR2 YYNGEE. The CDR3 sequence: CASSLQGGYSGNTIYF. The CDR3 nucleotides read TGTGCCAGCAGCCTCCAAGGAGGGTATTCAGGAAACACCATATATTTT.

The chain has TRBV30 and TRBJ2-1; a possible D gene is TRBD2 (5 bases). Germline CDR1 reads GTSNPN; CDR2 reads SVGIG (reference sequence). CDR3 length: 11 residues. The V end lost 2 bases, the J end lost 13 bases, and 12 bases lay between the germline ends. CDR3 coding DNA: TGTGCCTGGAGTTGGAGAGGGATCCAGTTCTTC. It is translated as CAWSWRGIQFF.

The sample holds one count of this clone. This chain's CDR3 is CASSDPSGGGNEQFF. Here the CDR3 DNA reads TGCGCCAGCAGTGACCCAAGCGGGGGGGGCAATGAGCAGTTCTTC. The chain couples TRBV10-1 to TRBJ2-1, with 10 bases fitting TRBD2. The V gene end was trimmed by 3 bases and the J gene end by 6 bases; junction bases not matched to a gene: 5. The CDR3 length is 15 residues. The V gene's germline CDR1 is WNHNN and CDR2 SYGVQD (reference sequence).

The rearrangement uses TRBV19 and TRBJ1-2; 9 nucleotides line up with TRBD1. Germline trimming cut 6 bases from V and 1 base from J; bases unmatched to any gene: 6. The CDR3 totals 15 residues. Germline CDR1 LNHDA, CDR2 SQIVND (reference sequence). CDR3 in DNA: TGTGCCAGTAGCCCACAGGGGGCGGGTAACTATGGCTACACCTTC. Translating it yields CASSPQGAGNYGYTF. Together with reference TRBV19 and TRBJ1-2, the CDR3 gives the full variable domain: DGGITQSPKYLFRKEGQNVTLSCEQNLNHDAMYWYRQDPGQGLRLIYYSQIVNDFQKGDIAEGYSVSREKKESFPLTVTSAQKNPTAFYLCASSPQGAGNYGYTFGSGTRLTVV.

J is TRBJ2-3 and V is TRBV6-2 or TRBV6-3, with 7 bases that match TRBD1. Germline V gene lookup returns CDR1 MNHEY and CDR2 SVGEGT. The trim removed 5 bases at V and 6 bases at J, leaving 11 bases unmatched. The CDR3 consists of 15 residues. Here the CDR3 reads CASSLNRGGVDTQYF. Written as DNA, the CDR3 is TGTGCCAGCAGTCTAAACAGGGGTGGAGTGGATACGCAGTATTTT.

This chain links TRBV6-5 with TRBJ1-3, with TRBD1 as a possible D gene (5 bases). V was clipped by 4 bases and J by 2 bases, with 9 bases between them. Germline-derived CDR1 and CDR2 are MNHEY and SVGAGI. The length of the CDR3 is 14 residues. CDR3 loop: CASSLQETGNTIYF. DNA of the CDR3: TGTGCCAGCAGTTTACAGGAGACTGGAAACACCATATATTTT.